This record looks at one T cell receptor beta chain sequence and its context. As yet, its antigen is unknown. Combining a sample-barcoded 5' primer with a J-beta primer mix, a second PCR ran for about 7 to 11 cycles. MiXCR was run by TCRdb on the 5' RACE reads, yielding one entry per CDR3 protein. Found here are about 800,000 distinct CDR3 sequences, around a quarter of them singletons; the top ten hold under 4%. The data belong to a study of blood T cells in healthy people across ages. General observations from the study: Unsorted PBMC material precluded a definitive naive versus antigen-experienced comparison.

The CDR3 length is 14 residues. Germline CDR1 is MNHEY and CDR2 is SVGAGI. The V gene end was trimmed by 4 bases and the J gene end by 5 bases; junction bases not matched to a gene: 7. These same records also appear under a second study, on T cells of mothers and their children. As that report states: The shaping of TCR recombination output by thymic selection is similar in related and unrelated pairs.

The specimen sequenced was blood. V usage is TRBV6-5 and J usage is TRBJ2-7, with TRBD1 matching 8 bases. This TCR was sampled from a boy younger than 18 in good health. Here the CDR3 reads CASSCDRGLDEQYF. DNA for the CDR3: TGTGCCAGCAGTTGCGACAGGGGCTTGGACGAGCAGTACTTC.